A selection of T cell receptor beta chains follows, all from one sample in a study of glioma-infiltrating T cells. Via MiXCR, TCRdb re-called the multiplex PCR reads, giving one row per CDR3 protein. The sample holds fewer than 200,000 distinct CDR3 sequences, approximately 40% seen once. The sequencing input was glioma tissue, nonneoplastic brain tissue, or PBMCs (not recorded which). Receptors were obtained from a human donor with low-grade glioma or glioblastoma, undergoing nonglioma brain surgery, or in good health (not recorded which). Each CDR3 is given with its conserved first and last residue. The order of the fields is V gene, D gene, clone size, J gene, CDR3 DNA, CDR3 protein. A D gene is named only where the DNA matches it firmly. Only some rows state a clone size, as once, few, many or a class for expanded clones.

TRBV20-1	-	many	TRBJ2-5	TGCAGTGCGTTTTTAGAGACCCAGTACTTC	CSAFLETQYF
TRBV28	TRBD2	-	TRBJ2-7	TGTGCCAGCAGTTTATACCGGGAGGGCCGTTACGAGCAGTACTTC	CASSLYREGRYEQYF
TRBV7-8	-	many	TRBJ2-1	TGTGCCAGCTTTTTGGGGGAGCACACCTACAATGAGCAGTTCTTC	CASFLGEHTYNEQFF
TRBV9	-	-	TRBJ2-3	TGTGCCAGCAGCGTAGGGACCGTAGGGTCAGGTACGCAGTATTTT	CASSVGTVGSGTQYF
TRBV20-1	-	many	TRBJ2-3	TGCAGTGCTAGAGAAAAGGATACGCAGTATTTT	CSAREKDTQYF
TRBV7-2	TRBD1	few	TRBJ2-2	TGTGCCAGCAGCCTAAGGGACAGGGGTAGCCAGGCCGGGGAGCTGTTTTTT	CASSLRDRGSQAGELFF
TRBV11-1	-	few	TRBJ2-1	TGTGCCAGCCAACGGGGGGCAGTCTATGAGCAGTTCTTC	CASQRGAVYEQFF
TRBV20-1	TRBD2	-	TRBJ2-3	TGCAGTGCTAGCAATAGGGCTAGCGGGAGTGGTACGCAGTATTTT	CSASNRASGSGTQYF
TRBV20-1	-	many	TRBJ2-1	TGCAGTGCTACCCCCGGTAGCTCCTACAATGAGCAGTTCTTC	CSATPGSSYNEQFF
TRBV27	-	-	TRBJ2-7	TGTGCCAGCAGTCTTAGCCGCAGGGACCACGAGAAGTACTTC	CASSLSRRDHEKYF
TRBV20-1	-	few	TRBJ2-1	TGCAGTGCTAGAGATCAGGCGGCAGGAACACTCCATGAGCAGTTCTTC	CSARDQAAGTLHEQFF
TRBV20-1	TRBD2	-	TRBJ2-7	TGCAGTTCTAGCCCTAGAGCGGGAGGGCGTCGGGAGCAGTACTTT	CSSSPRAGGRREQYF
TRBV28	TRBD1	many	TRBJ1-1	TGTGCCAGCAGTTTCGGGTGGGGACAGGGGAACACTGAAGCTTTCTTT	CASSFGWGQGNTEAFF
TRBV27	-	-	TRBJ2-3	TGTGCCAGCAGTTTTAGGAATGGAGGAGGCAAAGATACGCAGTATTTT	CASSFRNGGGKDTQYF
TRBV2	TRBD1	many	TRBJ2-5	TGTGCCAGCACCCCAGGGGGCCAAGAGACCCAGTACTTC	CASTPGGQETQYF
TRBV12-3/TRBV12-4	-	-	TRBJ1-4	TGTGCCAGCAGTTTTCGCAGTAATGAAAAACTGTTTTTT	CASSFRSNEKLFF
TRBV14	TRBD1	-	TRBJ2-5	TGTGCCAGCAGCCGCCTCGGAGTCAGGGGGCAAGAGACCCAGTACTTC	CASSRLGVRGQETQYF
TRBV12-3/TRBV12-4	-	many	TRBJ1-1	TGTGCCAGCACCACAACGAACACTGAAGCTTTCTTT	CASTTTNTEAFF
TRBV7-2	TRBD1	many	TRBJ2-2	TGTGCCAGCAGCTTAGGTGGACAGGTCTACACCGGGGAGCTGTTTTTT	CASSLGGQVYTGELFF
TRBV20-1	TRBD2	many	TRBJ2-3	TGCAGTGCTAGAAAAGTGGGACTAGCGGGGGTCACAGATACGCAGTATTTT	CSARKVGLAGVTDTQYF
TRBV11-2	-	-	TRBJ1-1	TGTGCCAGCAGCTTCGGCAGGGATGGAACTGAAGCTTTCTTT	CASSFGRDGTEAFF
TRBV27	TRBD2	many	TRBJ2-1	TGTGCCAGCAGTCCCGACTGGAGCGGGAGGCTATACAATGAGCAGTTCTTC	CASSPDWSGRLYNEQFF
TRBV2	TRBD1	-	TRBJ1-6	TGTGCCAGCAGTGACACAGGGGAGGGGTCACCCCTCCACTTT	CASSDTGEGSPLHF
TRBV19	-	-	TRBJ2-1	TGTGCCAGTAGTAACACCCTCTACAATGAGCAGTTCTTC	CASSNTLYNEQFF
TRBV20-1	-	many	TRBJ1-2	TGCAGTGTTGAGGGCTCACCCTATGGCTACACCTTC	CSVEGSPYGYTF
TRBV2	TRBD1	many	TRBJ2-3	TGTGCCAGCAGTTCGGGACAGTTCACAGATACGCAGTATTTT	CASSSGQFTDTQYF
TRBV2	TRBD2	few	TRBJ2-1	TGTGCCAGCAGTGATAAGGGTCGGCTAGCGGGAAACAATGAGCAGTTCTTC	CASSDKGRLAGNNEQFF
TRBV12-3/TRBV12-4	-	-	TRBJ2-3	TGTGCCAGCAGCGTGGGAATCGATGGTGATACGCAGTATTTT	CASSVGIDGDTQYF
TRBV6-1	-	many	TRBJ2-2	TGTGCCAGCAGGAGGGACCCGGGGACCGGGGAGCTGTTTTTT	CASRRDPGTGELFF
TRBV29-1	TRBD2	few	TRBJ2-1	TGCAGCCTGCACCGGGGGGTAGGCAATGAGCAGTTCTTC	CSLHRGVGNEQFF
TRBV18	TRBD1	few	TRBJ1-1	TGTGCCAGCTCACCGTTGACAGGGGCGAACACTGAAGCTTTCTTT	CASSPLTGANTEAFF
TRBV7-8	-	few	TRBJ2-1	TGTGCCAGCAGCTTAGGCTCTGTAGGGGGGATGAATGAGCAGTTCTTC	CASSLGSVGGMNEQFF
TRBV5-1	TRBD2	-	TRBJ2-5	TGCGCCAGCAGCAATCTAGCGGAAGAGACCCAGTACTTC	CASSNLAEETQYF
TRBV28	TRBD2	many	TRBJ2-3	TGTGCCAGCAGTCCCGGGACTAGCGGGGAACTCCCCAGAAGCACAGATACGCAGTATTTT	CASSPGTSGELPRSTDTQYF
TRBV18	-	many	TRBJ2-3	TGTGCCAGCTCACTCGAGGGCGTTGTAGATACGCAGTATTTT	CASSLEGVVDTQYF
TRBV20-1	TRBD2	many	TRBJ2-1	TGCCGTGCGGGAGACCCCAATGAGCAGTTCTTC	CRAGDPNEQFF
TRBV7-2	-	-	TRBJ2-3	TGTGCCAGCAGCTCCCCGCCCGGGAGCGTGAGTAGGGATACGCAGTATTTT	CASSSPPGSVSRDTQYF
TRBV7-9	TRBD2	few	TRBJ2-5	TGTGCCAGCAGCCCACCCCCTGAGCGGGAGGAGACCCAGTACTTC	CASSPPPEREETQYF
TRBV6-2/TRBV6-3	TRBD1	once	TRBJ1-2	TGTGTCAGCAGCGGGACAGAGAGCTATGGCTACACCTTC	CVSSGTESYGYTF
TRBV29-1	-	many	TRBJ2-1	TGCAGCGTGTTTCACAATGAGCAGTTCTTC	CSVFHNEQFF
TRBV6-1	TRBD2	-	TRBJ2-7	TGTGCCAGCAGGGGTATACTAGCGGGCCTTAGGTACGAGCAGTACTTC	CASRGILAGLRYEQYF
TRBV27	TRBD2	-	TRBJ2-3	TGTGCCAGCGGGGGCCGAGCGGGGGGGAGCACAGATACGCAGTATTTT	CASGGRAGGSTDTQYF
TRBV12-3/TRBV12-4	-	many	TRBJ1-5	TGTGCCAGCAGTTTAGAGTGGGGGTTCGCGAGCAATCAGCCCCAGCATTTT	CASSLEWGFASNQPQHF
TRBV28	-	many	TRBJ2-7	TGTGCCAGCAGTCCCCGGACAACCTACGAGCAGTACTTC	CASSPRTTYEQYF
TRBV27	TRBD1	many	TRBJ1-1	TGTGCCAGCAGCTCGGACAGGGGGTTTATGAACACTGAAGCTTTCTTT	CASSSDRGFMNTEAFF
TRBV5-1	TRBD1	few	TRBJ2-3	TGCGCCAGCAGCCGAGACAGGGGACCAGATACGCAGTATTTT	CASSRDRGPDTQYF
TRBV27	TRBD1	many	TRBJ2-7	TGTGCCAGCAGTTACCGGGACAGTCCCTTAAACTTCTCCTACGAGCAGTACTTC	CASSYRDSPLNFSYEQYF
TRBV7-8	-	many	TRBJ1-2	TGTGCCAGCACCACCGGGAGACAGGACTATGGCTACACCTTC	CASTTGRQDYGYTF
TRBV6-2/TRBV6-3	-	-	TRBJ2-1	TGTGCCAGCAGTTCAAACCCCGGGACCAAGTCCTACAATGAGCAGTCCTTC	CASSSNPGTKSYNEQSF
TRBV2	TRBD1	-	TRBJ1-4	TGTGCCAGCAGAGTCGACAGGGGTTCAACTAATGAAAAACTGTTTTTT	CASRVDRGSTNEKLFF
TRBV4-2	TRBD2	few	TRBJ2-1	TGTGCCAGCAGCCAGACTCCGGGACTAGCGGGCAATGAGCAGTTCTTC	CASSQTPGLAGNEQFF
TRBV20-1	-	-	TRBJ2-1	TGCAGTGGTAGAGCCCATCCGCTCTACAATGAGAAGTTCTTC	CSGRAHPLYNEKFF